This passage covers 4 T cell receptor beta chains from one sample sequenced in a study of regulatory T cells (dated by TCRdb to the late 2010s). Study-wide findings and limitations: Hydrophobic residues at CDR3 positions 6 and 7 were enriched in conventional CD4+ T cells from CD3G-deficient patients, suggesting more self-reactive specificities.

For these TCRs, the target antigens are not known. Receptors were amplified or captured by the immunoSEQ multiplex PCR assay. The multiplex PCR relied on 52 forward TRBV primers and 13 reverse TRBJ primers, and amplification bias was corrected through assay-based and computational methods. Entries here come from immuneACCESS through TCRdb and include only in-frame sequences with V and J called. Some clones fail to appear in such tables; in the studies checked, an unresolved V gene covers under half of the shortfall, and the cause of the remainder is unknown. Here the sample has about 23,000 clones; nearly 90% occur a single time. Approximately 1.2% of the sample goes to the ten largest clones. Material: conventional CD4+ T cells sorted from blood. These TCRs come from a child aged 5 to 17 with CD3G deficiency.

The rearrangement joins TRBV28 to TRBJ2-7; the match to TRBD2 covers 15 bases. V was clipped by 4 bases and J by 1 base; unmatched bases: 5. This CDR3 region has 17 residues. Germline V gene sequence: CDR1 MDHEN, CDR2 SYDVKM. The CDR3 nucleotides are TGTGCCAGCAGTTCGCCCGGGACTAGCGGGAGGTCCTACGAGCAGTACTTC. Its translation: CASSSPGTSGRSYEQYF. The full variable domain, completed using reference TRBV28 and TRBJ2-7, is DVKVTQSSRYLVKRTGEKVFLECVQDMDHENMFWYRQDPGLGLRLIYFSYDVKMKEKGDIPEGYSVSREKKERFSLILESASTNQTSMYLCASSSPGTSGRSYEQYFGPGTRLTVT.

The chain couples TRBV5-1 to TRBJ2-4; TRBD2 agrees at 11 bases. Germline V gene lookup returns CDR1 SGHRS and CDR2 YFSETQ. The V gene end was trimmed by 2 bases and the J gene end by 1 base; junction bases not matched to a gene: 11. CDR3 length: 19 amino acids. The CDR3 DNA reads TGCGCCAGCAGCTTCGGGACTAGCGGAGGGGGGCCGGCCAAAAACATTCAGTACTTC. Amino acid sequence: CASSFGTSGGGPAKNIQYF.

The chain recombines TRBV4-1 with TRBJ2-2; D uncertain. Trimming stripped 4 bases from V and 1 base from J, with 19 bases between. Germline CDR1 reads MGHRA; CDR2 reads YSYEKL. There are 18 residues in the CDR3. The CDR3 here is CASSREPVSPVNTGELFF. The CDR3 DNA reads TGCGCCAGCAGCCGAGAACCAGTTAGCCCGGTGAACACCGGGGAGCTGTTTTTT.

The chain couples TRBV28 to TRBJ2-7, with D perhaps TRBD1 or TRBD2 (6 bases each). The CDR3 extends over 13 amino acids. V lost 6 bases to trimming and J lost 3 bases, with 12 bases between them. Looked up from germline, CDR1 is MDHEN and CDR2 is SYDVKM. DNA for the CDR3: TGTGCCAGCAGGTATGGAGGGGGCTACGAGCAGTACTTC. It encodes CASRYGGGYEQYF.